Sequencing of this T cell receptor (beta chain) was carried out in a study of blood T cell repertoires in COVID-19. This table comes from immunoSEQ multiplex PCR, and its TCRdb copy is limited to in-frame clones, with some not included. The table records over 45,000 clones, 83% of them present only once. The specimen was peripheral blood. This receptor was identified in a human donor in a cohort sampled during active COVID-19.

CDR3 nucleotide sequence: TGTGCCACCTCGACGGGGACATACACCGGGGAGCTGTTTTTT. Amino acid sequence: CATSTGTYTGELFF. The rearrangement joins TRBV24-1 to TRBJ2-2; maybe TRBD1 (6 bases). The germline V gene has CDR1 KGHDR and CDR2 SFDVKD. The CDR3 length is 14 residues. V lost 9 bases to trimming and J lost 3 bases, with 13 bases between them.